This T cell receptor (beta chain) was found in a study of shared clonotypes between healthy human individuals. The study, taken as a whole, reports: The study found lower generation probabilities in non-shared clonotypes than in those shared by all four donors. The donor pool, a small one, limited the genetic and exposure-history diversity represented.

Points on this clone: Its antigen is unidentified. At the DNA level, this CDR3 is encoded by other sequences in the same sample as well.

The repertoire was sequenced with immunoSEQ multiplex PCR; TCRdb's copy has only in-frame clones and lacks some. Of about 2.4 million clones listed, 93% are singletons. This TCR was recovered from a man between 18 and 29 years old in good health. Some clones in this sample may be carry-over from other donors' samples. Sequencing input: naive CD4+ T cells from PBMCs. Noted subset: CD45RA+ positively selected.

CDR3 in amino acids: CASSSGLAGGAQETQYF. CDR3 in DNA: TGTGCCAGCAGCTCCGGACTAGCGGGAGGCGCCCAAGAGACCCAGTACTTC. The chain couples TRBV11-3 to TRBJ2-5; 14 bases are a match to TRBD2. The germline V gene has CDR1 SGHNT and CDR2 YENEEA. The length of the CDR3 is 17 residues. V dropped 4 bases and J dropped 1; count of bases not matched to a gene: 5.